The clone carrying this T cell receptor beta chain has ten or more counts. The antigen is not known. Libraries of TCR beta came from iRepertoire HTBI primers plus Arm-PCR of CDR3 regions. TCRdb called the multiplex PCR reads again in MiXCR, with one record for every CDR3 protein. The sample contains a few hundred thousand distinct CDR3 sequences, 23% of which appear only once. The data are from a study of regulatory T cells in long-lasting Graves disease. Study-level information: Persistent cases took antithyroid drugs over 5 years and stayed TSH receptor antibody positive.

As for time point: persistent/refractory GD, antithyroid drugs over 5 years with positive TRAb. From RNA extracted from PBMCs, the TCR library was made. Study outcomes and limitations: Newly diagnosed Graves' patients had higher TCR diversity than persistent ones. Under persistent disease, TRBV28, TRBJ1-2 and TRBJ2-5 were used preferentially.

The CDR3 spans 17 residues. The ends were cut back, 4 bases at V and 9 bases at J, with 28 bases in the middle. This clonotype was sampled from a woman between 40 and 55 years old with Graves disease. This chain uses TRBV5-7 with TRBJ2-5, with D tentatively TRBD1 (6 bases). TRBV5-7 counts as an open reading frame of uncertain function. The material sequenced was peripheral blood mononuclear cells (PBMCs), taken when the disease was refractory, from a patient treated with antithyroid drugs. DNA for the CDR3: TGTGCCAGCAGCAAGCTTACGACAGGCCAGAGGCGTGCGGCCCAGTACTTC. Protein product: CASSKLTTGQRRAAQYF.